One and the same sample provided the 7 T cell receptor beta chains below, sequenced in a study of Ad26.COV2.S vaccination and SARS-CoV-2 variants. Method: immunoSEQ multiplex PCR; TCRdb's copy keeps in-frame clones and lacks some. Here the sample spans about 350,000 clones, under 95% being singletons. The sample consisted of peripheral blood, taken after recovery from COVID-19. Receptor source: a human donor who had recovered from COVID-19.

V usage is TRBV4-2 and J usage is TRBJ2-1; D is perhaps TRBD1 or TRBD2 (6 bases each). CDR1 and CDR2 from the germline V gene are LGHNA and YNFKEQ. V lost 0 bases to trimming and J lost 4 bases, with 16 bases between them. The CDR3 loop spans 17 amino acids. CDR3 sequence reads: CASSQDPRGHSYNEQFF. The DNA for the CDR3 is TGTGCCAGCAGCCAAGATCCGCGGGGACATTCGTACAATGAGCAGTTCTTC.

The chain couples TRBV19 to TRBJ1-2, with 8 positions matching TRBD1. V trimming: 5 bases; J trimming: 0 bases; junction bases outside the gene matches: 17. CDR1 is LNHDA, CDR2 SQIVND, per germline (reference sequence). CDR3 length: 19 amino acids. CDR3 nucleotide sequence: TGTGCCAGTAGTCCCCCTCGAAGACAGGGGCCACTAGCTAACTATGGCTACACCTTC. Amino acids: CASSPPRRQGPLANYGYTF. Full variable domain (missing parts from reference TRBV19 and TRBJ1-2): DGGITQSPKYLFRKEGQNVTLSCEQNLNHDAMYWYRQDPGQGLRLIYYSQIVNDFQKGDIAEGYSVSREKKESFPLTVTSAQKNPTAFYLCASSPPRRQGPLANYGYTFGSGTRLTVV.

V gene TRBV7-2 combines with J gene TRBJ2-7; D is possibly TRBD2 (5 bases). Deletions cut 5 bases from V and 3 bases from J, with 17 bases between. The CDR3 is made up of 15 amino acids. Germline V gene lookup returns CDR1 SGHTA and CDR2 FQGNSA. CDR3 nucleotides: TGTGCCAGCAGCCTTCTAGCATTGGGCCACTACGAGCAGTACTTC. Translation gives CASSLLALGHYEQYF.

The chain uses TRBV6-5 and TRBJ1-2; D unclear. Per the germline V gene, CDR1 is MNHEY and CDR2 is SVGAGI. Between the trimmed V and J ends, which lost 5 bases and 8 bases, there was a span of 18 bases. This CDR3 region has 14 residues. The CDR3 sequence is CASSPQPSMGGYTF. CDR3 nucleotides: TGTGCCAGCAGTCCTCAGCCCAGCATGGGGGGCTACACCTTC.

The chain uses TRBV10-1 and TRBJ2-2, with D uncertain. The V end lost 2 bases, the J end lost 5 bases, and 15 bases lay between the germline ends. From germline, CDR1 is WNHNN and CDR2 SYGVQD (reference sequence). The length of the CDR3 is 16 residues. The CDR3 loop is CASSERAGVVTGELFF. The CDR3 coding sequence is TGCGCCAGCAGTGAGAGGGCAGGCGTTGTTACCGGGGAGCTGTTTTTT.

Here the CDR3 reads CASSLGAMGGNTIYF. CDR3 bases: TGTGCCAGCAGCTTGGGGGCAATGGGTGGAAACACCATATATTTT. The gene calls are TRBV5-6 and TRBJ1-3; D is undetermined. The germline CDR1 and CDR2 sequences are SGHDT and YYEEEE. V lost 0 bases to trimming and J lost 3 bases, with 10 bases between them. The CDR3 consists of 15 residues.

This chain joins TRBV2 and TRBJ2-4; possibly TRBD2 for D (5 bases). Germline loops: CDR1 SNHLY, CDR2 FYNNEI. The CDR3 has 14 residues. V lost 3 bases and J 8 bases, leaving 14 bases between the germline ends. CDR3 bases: TGTGCCAGCAGTGAGGACCTAGGAGGTCACATTCAGTACTTC. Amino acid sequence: CASSEDLGGHIQYF. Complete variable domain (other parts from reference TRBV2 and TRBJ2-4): EPEVTQTPSHQVTQMGQEVILRCVPISNHLYFYWYRQILGQKVEFLVSFYNNEISEKSEIFDDQFSVERPDGSNFTLKIRSTKLEDSAMYFCASSEDLGGHIQYFGAGTRLSVL.